This entry features one T cell receptor beta chain sequence. Repertoires were generated with immunoSEQ multiplex PCR, while TCRdb's copy carries only in-frame clones and drops some. The sample lists hundreds of thousands of clones, 75% to 90% occurring once. This entry is derived from a study of blood T cell repertoires in COVID-19. There are 15 residues in the CDR3. Germline V gene data show CDR1 as LGHDT and CDR2 as YNNKEL (reference sequence). Trimming took 5 bases from V and 8 from J; bases not matched to a gene: 5. The specimen was PBMCs or T cells enriched from blood (not recorded which). The chain has TRBV3-1 (or the pseudogene TRBV3-2) and TRBJ2-3; 15 bases map to TRBD2. The TCR originated in a man aged 25 to 40 who had recovered from COVID-19. The CDR3, as DNA: TGTGCCAGCAGCACCCGGACTAGCGGGGGGGTTACGCAGTATTTT. This codes for CASSTRTSGGVTQYF.